The source of this T cell receptor beta chain is a study of shared clonotypes between healthy human individuals. The overall study: A few men and a couple of women, aged 18 to 49, were donors.

Concerning this clone itself: No antigen is known for it. Other DNA sequences from this sample encode an identical CDR3 as well.

Broader study findings: Generally, naive subsets came out with larger estimated richness than memory subsets.

Sorted-subset replicate PCRs used around 0.2 ug DNA, around 31,000 T cell genomes. TCRdb's copy holds only in-frame clones and misses some; the assay was immunoSEQ multiplex PCR. This table holds roughly 1 million clones, more than 60% found once. Germline V lookup: CDR1 SGHRS, CDR2 YFSETQ. Trimming cost V 4 bases and J 1 base, with 3 bases left between them. The CDR3 has 11 amino acids. This TCR was recovered from a man in his late teens or twenties in good health. This chain joins TRBV5-1 and TRBJ2-7; D call uncertain. Sample: memory CD4+ T cells sorted from blood. The subset is: CD45RA-negative fraction. The chain's CDR3 is CASSPSYEQYF. The CDR3 DNA is TGCGCCAGCAGCCCATCCTACGAGCAGTACTTC.